These 3 T cell receptor beta chains share one sample of origin, sequenced in a study of PD-1 blockade in classical Hodgkin lymphoma. Every patient had relapsed following autologous stem cell transplantation, and cohorts differed in brentuximab vedotin exposure. Method: immunoSEQ multiplex PCR; TCRdb's copy keeps in-frame clones and lacks some. This sample yields about 36,000 clones, of which approximately 69% are seen a single time; roughly an eighth belongs to the top ten. Sequenced here: peripheral blood mononuclear cells (PBMCs), sampled before the second cycle of nivolumab. The receptors here all came from a human donor with classical Hodgkin lymphoma.

This chain uses TRBV5-6 with TRBJ1-2; 9 positions match TRBD1. Looked up from germline, CDR1 is SGHDT and CDR2 is YYEEEE. The CDR3 is 15 amino acids. V lost 4 bases and J lost 4; bases outside the gene matches: 8. The CDR3 protein is CASSAPGQGFYGYTF. CDR3 in DNA: TGTGCCAGCAGCGCGCCGGGACAGGGATTCTATGGCTACACCTTC.

The V gene is TRBV9, the J gene TRBJ2-5; 14 bases are shared with TRBD2. Germline values: CDR1 SGDLS, CDR2 YYNGEE. With 4 bases clipped from V and 6 bases from J, the junction kept 11 bases outside the gene matches. The CDR3 has 17 amino acids. The CDR3 spells CASSFGLAGGGIKTQYF. CDR3 DNA: TGTGCCAGCAGCTTCGGACTAGCGGGAGGAGGAATAAAGACCCAGTACTTC.

This rearrangement joins TRBV4-3 to TRBJ1-2; possibly TRBD1 for D (5 bases). The CDR3 has 15 residues. Trimming pared 0 bases from V and 4 bases from J, leaving 12 bases between. The germline V gene encodes CDR1 LGHNA and CDR2 YSLEER. For the CDR3, the DNA is TGCGCCAGCAGCCAAGAGTGGGGCAGTCTCTATGGCTACACCTTC. Translated: CASSQEWGSLYGYTF.